This TCR beta chain was found in a study of T cells in Graves' hyperthyroidism and ophthalmopathy. CDR1 is LGHNA, CDR2 YSLEER, per germline. Trimming removed 1 base from V and 8 bases from J, with 9 bases in between. CDR3 length: 13 residues. RNA transcripts were the template for amplifying TCR beta CDR3 regions. The TCR CDR3 was amplified in a first-round RT-PCR using the HTBI primer set. MiXCR, applied by TCRdb to the multiplex PCR reads, yields one record per CDR3 protein. The repertoire consists of around 250,000 distinct CDR3 sequences, with around 15% occurring once and the leading ten covering about 30%.

The source of this sequence is a woman aged 18-35 years with Graves' ophthalmopathy. The rearrangement joins TRBV4-3 to TRBJ2-1; maybe TRBD1 (6 bases). The source material was blood. The CDR3 is CASSQVPGDEQFF. The CDR3, as DNA: TGCGCCAGCAGCCAAGTTCCAGGGGATGAGCAGTTCTTC.